This T cell receptor (beta chain) was retrieved from a study of blood T cell repertoires in COVID-19. Study-wide context: The samples span acute and convalescent COVID-19 from the United States, Italy and Spain. Sources were T cells, B-cell-depleted T cells, or PBMCs; the material itself was cDNA or gDNA.

Original processing notes: Reference gene primers were amplified, and this amplification served to estimate nucleated cell counts. The protocol was immunoSEQ multiplex PCR, while the TCRdb copy is restricted to in-frame clones and leaves out a portion. V and J calls and clone size follow that table, whereas D and trimming were derived from the DNA. The sample records about 180,000 clones, about 80% being singletons. Germline assignment: CDR1 SNHLY and CDR2 FYNNEI. This CDR3 spans 15 amino acids. The J segment lost 10 bases and the V segment lost 7 bases, leaving 11 bases of the junction unmatched. Sequencing used peripheral blood. This TCR was recovered from a woman in her 70s with acute or convalescent COVID-19. J is TRBJ1-4 and V is TRBV2, with TRBD1 matching over 11 bases. This CDR3 reads CASTTGTGGLVKLFF. The DNA for the CDR3 is TGTGCCAGCACCACCGGGACAGGGGGTTTAGTAAAACTGTTTTTT.